The present T cell receptor (beta chain) was sequenced within a study of cytomegalovirus exposure and HLA in healthy donors. PCR employed 60 Vbeta and 13 Jbeta primers. Measured with immunoSEQ multiplex PCR; TCRdb has only the in-frame clones, and not every one. The sample records 150,000 to 200,000 clones, 79% being singletons. Healthy individuals who donated bone marrow served as the donors. Material: PBMCs. The receptor was isolated from a woman aged 45-60 years in good health and CMV-seronegative.

The CDR3 reads CSVEVGRTEAFF. The CDR3 coding sequence is TGCAGCGTTGAAGTAGGGAGAACTGAAGCTTTCTTT. The chain uses TRBV29-1 and TRBJ1-1; D is unclear. The CDR3 has 12 residues. Trimming removed 1 base from V and 5 bases from J, with 8 bases in between. The germline V gene has CDR1 SQVTM and CDR2 ANQGSEA.